Presented here are 25 T cell receptor beta chains from one specimen sequenced in a study of human T cells and chemical hapten exposure. TCRdb re-called the 5' RACE reads with MiXCR, one entry per CDR3 protein. The data hold 130,000 or so distinct CDR3 sequences, with roughly 4.1% observed a single time. Total RNA was extracted from unfractionated whole blood. All receptors derive from a female donor in good health.

This clonotype was detected many times. The CDR3 sequence: CASSIDPGRAGANVLTF. CDR3 nucleotides: TGTGCCAGTAGTATAGATCCAGGCAGGGCTGGGGCCAACGTCCTGACTTTC. The V and J genes are TRBV19 and TRBJ2-6, with D possibly TRBD1 on 5 matching bases. The germline V gene has CDR1 LNHDA and CDR2 SQIVND (reference sequence). Deletions cut 0 bases from V and 2 bases from J, with 11 bases between. This CDR3 has 17 amino acids. The full variable domain, in which reference TRBV19 and TRBJ2-6 provide the parts outside the CDR3, is DGGITQSPKYLFRKEGQNVTLSCEQNLNHDAMYWYRQDPGQGLRLIYYSQIVNDFQKGDIAEGYSVSREKKESFPLTVTSAQKNPTAFYLCASSIDPGRAGANVLTFGAGSRLTVL.

In this sample, this clonotype turned up a few times. The genes are TRBV27 and TRBJ1-3; D uncertain. The V end was cut by 1 base, the J end by 1 base, with 8 bases between. CDR1 MNHEY and CDR2 SMNVEV come from the germline V gene (reference sequence). The CDR3 totals 15 residues. The CDR3 DNA reads TGTGCCAGCAGTTTATACCGGGGATCTGGAAACACCATATATTTT. Its protein product is CASSLYRGSGNTIYF.

This clonotype was counted ten times or more. This chain links TRBV7-2 with TRBJ2-1; possible D gene TRBD2, 5 bases. The CDR3 covers 14 residues. V was pared by 3 bases and J by 7 bases, with 13 bases between. CDR1 and CDR2 from the germline V gene are SGHTA and FQGNSA. CDR3 protein: CASSLEVIGNEQFF. In DNA, the CDR3 is TGTGCCAGCAGCTTGGAGGTTATCGGGAATGAGCAGTTCTTC.

This clonotype was observed at least ten times. This chain joins TRBV6-2 or TRBV6-3 and TRBJ2-4; 9 bases are a match to TRBD1. Trimming at V came to 0 bases and at J to 3 bases, leaving 0 bases not matched to a gene. The CDR3 length is 15 residues. In germline, CDR1 is MNHEY, CDR2 SVGEGT. The CDR3 loop reads CASSYSTGGKNIQYF. The CDR3 DNA follows: TGTGCCAGCAGTTACTCGACAGGGGGCAAAAACATTCAGTACTTC.

In regard to this clonotype: This sequence may be a read error, since a much larger clone differs from it by one base. The chain combines TRBV6-2 or TRBV6-3 with TRBJ1-1; 7 nucleotides line up with TRBD1. Looked up from germline, CDR1 is MNHEY and CDR2 is SVGEGT. The V and J ends lost 0 bases and 3 bases, in that order; junction bases with no gene match: 13. This CDR3 is built from 18 residues. CDR3 region: CASSYSIWKGGEDTEAFF. The CDR3 bases are TGTGCCAGCAGTTACTCGATCTGGAAAGGGGGCGAGGACACTGAAGCTTTCTTT.

In this sample, this clonotype turned up many times. The rearrangement uses TRBV21-1 and TRBJ1-5. TRBV21-1 counts as a pseudogene. The CDR3 totals 18 residues. The CDR3 loop reads CASNLQTENSGWNQPQHF. CDR3 nucleotides: TGTGCCAGCAATCTTCAAACAGAAAACTCGGGGTGGAATCAGCCCCAGCATTTT.

This clonotype was picked up many times. The gene calls are TRBV7-8 and TRBJ2-5, with D possibly TRBD1 on 5 matching bases. The V end was cut by 3 bases, the J end by 2 bases, with 16 bases between. The CDR3 runs 16 residues. Germline V gene lookup returns CDR1 SGHVS and CDR2 FQNEAQ. CDR3 region: CASSFWAETEQETQYF. DNA of the CDR3: TGTGCCAGCAGCTTCTGGGCCGAGACAGAGCAAGAGACCCAGTACTTC. Complete variable domain (other parts from reference TRBV7-8 and TRBJ2-5): GAGVSQSPRYKVAKRGQDVALRCDPISGHVSLFWYQQALGQGPEFLTYFQNEAQLDKSGLPSDRFFAERPEGSVSTLKIQRTQQEDSAVYLCASSFWAETEQETQYFGPGTRLLVL.

This clonotype was seen repeatedly, ten times or more. The chain has TRBV12-3 or TRBV12-4 and TRBJ1-1; perhaps TRBD1 as D (5 bases). This CDR3 region has 15 residues. V dropped 1 base and J dropped 4 bases, with 13 bases sitting between them. The CDR3 DNA is TGTGCCAGCAGTTTAGAGCGACAGCGGGGCACTGAAGCTTTCTTT. Translation: CASSLERQRGTEAFF.

This clonotype was observed many times. The chain combines TRBV5-5 with TRBJ2-7; possible D gene TRBD2, 6 bases. The CDR3 length is 16 residues. From germline, CDR1 is SGHKS and CDR2 YYEKEE (reference sequence). V was clipped by 4 bases and J by 2 bases, with 19 bases between them. The CDR3, as DNA: TGTGCCAGCAGCCCCTTCCCCCCCGCGGGACCCTACGAGCAGTACTTC. Protein: CASSPFPPAGPYEQYF.

This clonotype was observed many times. The chain uses TRBV6-1 and TRBJ2-3, with 12 bases lining up with TRBD2. Germline CDR1 reads MNHNS; CDR2 reads SASEGT. The CDR3 contains 15 residues. V shed 2 bases, J shed 4 bases, and the junction held 1 base outside the gene matches. CDR3 DNA sequence: TGTGCCAGCAGTGAACTAGCGGGGGGGCCAGATACGCAGTATTTT. Its translation is CASSELAGGPDTQYF.

This clonotype was counted many times. The chain employs TRBV2 and TRBJ2-5; 9 nucleotides match TRBD1. The germline V gene encodes CDR1 SNHLY and CDR2 FYNNEI. The V gene end was trimmed by 6 bases and the J gene end by 6 bases; junction bases not matched to a gene: 5. CDR3 length: 13 amino acids. CDR3 coding DNA: TGTGCCAGCAGCGGACAGGGGTTAAAGACCCAGTACTTC. This encodes CASSGQGLKTQYF.

This clonotype was counted many times. V usage is TRBV5-1 and J usage is TRBJ1-4; D unclear. The V gene's germline CDR1 is SGHRS and CDR2 YFSETQ. This CDR3 is built from 16 residues. Trimming stripped 4 bases from V and 5 bases from J, with 18 bases between. Here the CDR3 DNA reads TGCGCCAGCAGCAGAGACAAACGGGTGATAAATGAAAAACTGTTTTTT. Amino acid sequence: CASSRDKRVINEKLFF.

Regarding this clonotype: A much larger clone is a single base away; this may be a read error. The chain links TRBV28 to TRBJ2-3; tentatively, D is TRBD1 or TRBD2 (6 bases each). The CDR3 is made up of 12 amino acids. CDR1 and CDR2 (germline): MDHEN, SYDVKM. DNA for the CDR3: TGTGCCAGCGAGGGGGAGGCAGATACGCGGTATTTT. Amino acid sequence: CASEGEADTRYF.

Many counts were recorded for this clonotype. The V call is TRBV7-2, the J call TRBJ2-3, with TRBD2 matching over 7 bases. V gave up 2 bases and J gave up 3 bases; unmatched junction bases: 11. The CDR3 is 17 amino acids. Germline CDR1 and CDR2: SGHTA and FQGNSA. In DNA, the CDR3 is TGTGCCAGCAGCTTACCGCCTAAGACTAGCACTACAGATACGCAGTATTTT. Encoded protein: CASSLPPKTSTTDTQYF.

This clonotype has a count of ten or more. This chain uses TRBV20-1 with TRBJ2-3, with D perhaps TRBD1 (5 bases). Germline V gene sequence: CDR1 DFQATT, CDR2 SNEGSKA (reference sequence). V lost 0 bases, J lost 1 base, and 14 bases lay in between. This CDR3 region has 16 residues. The chain's CDR3 is CSARDRRSGRTDTQYF. The CDR3 nucleotides are TGCAGTGCTAGAGATCGTAGGTCAGGGCGCACAGATACGCAGTATTTT.

This clonotype came up many times. The chain has TRBV12-3 or TRBV12-4 and TRBJ2-7; maybe TRBD1 (5 bases). The CDR3 runs 14 residues. Trimming shortened V by 1 base and J by 2 bases, and 9 bases separated the two germline ends. CDR3 sequence reads: CASSLGTSTYEQYF. As DNA, the CDR3 is TGTGCCAGCAGTTTAGGGACATCAACCTACGAGCAGTACTTC.

The chain couples TRBV9 to TRBJ2-2; TRBD1 matches 7 bases. After removal of 3 bases from V and 7 bases from J, the junction contained 6 bases not matched to a gene. From germline, CDR1 is SGDLS and CDR2 YYNGEE. This CDR3 contains 14 residues. CDR3 bases: TGTGCCAGCAGCGCATGGACAGGTTACGGGGAGCTGTTTTTT. It is translated as CASSAWTGYGELFF.

This clonotype was observed many times. The V and J genes are TRBV6-2 or TRBV6-3 and TRBJ2-7; D is possibly TRBD2 (6 bases). In germline, CDR1 is MNHEY, CDR2 SVGEGT. V lost 6 bases and J 6 bases, leaving 15 bases between the germline ends. The CDR3 runs to 13 residues. The DNA of the CDR3 is TGTGCCAGCAGAGGGTTGGAGGGTTCCGAGCAGTACTTC. This translates into CASRGLEGSEQYF.

Concerning this clonotype itself: Given a much more abundant clone one base away, this may be a read error. The V call is TRBV11-2, the J call TRBJ2-5; no reliable D call. Germline V gene lookup returns CDR1 SGHAT and CDR2 FQNNGV. The length of the CDR3 is 14 residues. This CDR3 reads CTSSLGPRPETQYF. CDR3 coding DNA: TGTACCAGCAGCTTAGGGCCCCGTCCAGAGACCCAGTACTTC.

This clonotype was seen repeatedly, ten times or more. The chain uses TRBV6-1 and TRBJ2-3; 11 bases map to TRBD1. Germline lookup yields CDR1 MNHNS and CDR2 SASEGT. The junction had 14 bases not matched to a gene; V was cut back by 6 bases and J by 6 bases. The CDR3 has 17 amino acids. The CDR3 sequence is CASRGSRDRGLRDTQYF. The CDR3 region has the DNA TGTGCCAGCAGGGGAAGCCGGGACAGGGGGTTACGGGATACGCAGTATTTT.

This clonotype was counted many times. Here the CDR3 reads CASSSLKSGTGEVNQPQHF. The CDR3 DNA reads TGCGCCAGCAGCTCGCTCAAATCCGGGACAGGGGAGGTCAATCAGCCCCAGCATTTT. The chain employs TRBV5-1 and TRBJ1-5; TRBD1 matches 10 bases. Trimming cost V 3 bases and J 3 bases; bases outside gene matches: 15. This CDR3 has 19 amino acids. CDR1 SGHRS and CDR2 YFSETQ come from the germline V gene.

In its sample, this clonotype was seen many times. The chain combines TRBV2 with TRBJ1-2; TRBD1 matches at 9 bases. The CDR3 totals 14 residues. Germline assignment: CDR1 SNHLY and CDR2 FYNNEI. V lost 6 bases to trimming and J lost 2 bases; unmatched junction nucleotides: 4. This CDR3 is CASRGTGTNYGYTF. Here the CDR3 DNA reads TGTGCCAGCAGGGGGACAGGGACGAACTATGGCTACACCTTC.

This clonotype occurred many times. The V call is TRBV2, the J call TRBJ1-5; D gene ambiguous. This CDR3 region has 13 residues. The V gene's germline CDR1 is SNHLY and CDR2 FYNNEI. The V and J ends lost 7 bases and 3 bases respectively, with 10 bases between them. The CDR3 DNA follows: TGTGCCAGCACCCTTGAGGTCAATCAGCCCCAGCATTTT. This sequence encodes CASTLEVNQPQHF.

This clonotype was seen many times. The chain is built from TRBV5-6 and TRBJ2-1; D call uncertain. Trimming shortened V by 0 bases and J by 9 bases, and 10 bases separated the two germline ends. The CDR3 is 13 amino acids. Germline V gives CDR1 SGHDT, CDR2 YYEEEE. CDR3 region: CASSLAAGTEQFF. CDR3 in DNA: TGTGCCAGCAGCTTGGCCGCTGGAACTGAGCAGTTCTTC. Supplemented by reference TRBV5-6 and TRBJ2-1, the full variable domain reads DAGVTQSPTHLIKTRGQQVTLRCSPKSGHDTVSWYQQALGQGPQFIFQYYEEEERQRGNFPDRFSGHQFPNYSSELNVNALLLGDSALYLCASSLAAGTEQFFGPGTRLTVL.

This clonotype has ten or more counts. The J gene is TRBJ1-1, the V gene TRBV11-1; D possibly corresponds to TRBD1 (6 bases). The V end lost 7 bases, the J end lost 1 base, and 16 bases lay between the germline ends. Germline CDR1 reads SGHAT; CDR2 reads FQDESV (reference sequence). The CDR3 covers 15 residues. This CDR3 is CASNWGGAENTEAFF. As DNA, the CDR3 is TGTGCCAGCAACTGGGGGGGCGCAGAGAACACTGAAGCTTTCTTT. The full variable domain, completed using reference TRBV11-1 and TRBJ1-1, is EAEVAQSPRYKITEKSQAVAFWCDPISGHATLYWYRQILGQGPELLVQFQDESVVDDSQLPKDRFSAERLKGVDSTLKIQPAELGDSAMYLCASNWGGAENTEAFFGQGTRLTVV.